This TCR beta chain was recovered during a study of T cell repertoires in ileal Crohn's disease. V was clipped by 7 bases and J by 4 bases, with 17 bases between them. Germline-derived CDR1 and CDR2 are LNHDA and SQIVND (reference sequence). The CDR3 consists of 15 residues. On this clone itself: The antigen is undetermined.

Study results and limitations: Clonal expansions were more frequent in active smokers than non-smokers at surgery.

Data came from immunoSEQ multiplex PCR; TCRdb stores just in-frame clones and leaves some out. The sample comprises about 5,800 clones, 95% of which are singletons, and approximately 0.3% rests with the top ten. The gene calls are TRBV19 and TRBJ1-3; D is perhaps TRBD1 (6 bases). The sequencing sample was made of ileal tissue. This receptor was taken from an adult with Crohn's disease. DNA for the CDR3: TGTGCCAGTACCGAAACAGGGTACTCAGGAAACACCATATATTTT. It is translated as CASTETGYSGNTIYF.